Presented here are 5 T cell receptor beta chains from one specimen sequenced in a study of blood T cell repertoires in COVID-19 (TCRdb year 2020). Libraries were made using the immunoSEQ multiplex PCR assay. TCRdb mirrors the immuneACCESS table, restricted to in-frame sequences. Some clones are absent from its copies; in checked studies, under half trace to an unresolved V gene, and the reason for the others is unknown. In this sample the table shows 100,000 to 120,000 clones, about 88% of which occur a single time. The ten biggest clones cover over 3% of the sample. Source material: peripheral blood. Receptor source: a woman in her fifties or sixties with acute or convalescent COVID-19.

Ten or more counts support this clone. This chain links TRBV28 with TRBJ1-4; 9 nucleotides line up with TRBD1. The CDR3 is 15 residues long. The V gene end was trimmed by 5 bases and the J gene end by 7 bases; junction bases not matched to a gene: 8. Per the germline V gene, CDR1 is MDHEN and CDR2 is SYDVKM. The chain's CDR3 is CASSDPGTGIEKLFF. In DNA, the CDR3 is TGTGCCAGCAGTGACCCCGGGACAGGGATTGAAAAACTGTTTTTT.

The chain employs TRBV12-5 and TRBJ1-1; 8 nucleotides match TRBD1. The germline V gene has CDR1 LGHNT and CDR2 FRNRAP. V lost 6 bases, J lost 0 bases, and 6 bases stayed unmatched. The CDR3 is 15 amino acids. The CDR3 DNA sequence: TGTGCTAGTGGCCGGACAGGGTCCCTGAACACTGAAGCTTTCTTT. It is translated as CASGRTGSLNTEAFF.

CDR3 sequence reads: CASSSDFSYEQYF. As DNA, the CDR3 is TGTGCCAGCAGCTCGGACTTCTCCTACGAGCAGTACTTC. The chain uses TRBV7-2 and TRBJ2-7, with TRBD2 as a possible D gene (5 bases). The CDR3 length is 13 residues. Trimming removed 4 bases at V and 0 bases at J, with 7 bases between. The germline CDR1 and CDR2 sequences are SGHTA and FQGNSA. The full variable domain, rest sourced from reference TRBV7-2 and TRBJ2-7, is GAGVSQSPSNKVTEKGKDVELRCDPISGHTALYWYRQSLGQGLEFLIYFQGNSAPDKSGLPSDRFSAERTGGSVSTLTIQRTQQEDSAVYLCASSSDFSYEQYFGPGTRLTVT.

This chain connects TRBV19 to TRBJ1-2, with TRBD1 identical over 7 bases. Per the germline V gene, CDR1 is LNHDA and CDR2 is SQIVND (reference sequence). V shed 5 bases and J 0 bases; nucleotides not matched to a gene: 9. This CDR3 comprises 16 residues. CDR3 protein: CASSPRQGKANYGYTF. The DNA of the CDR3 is TGTGCCAGTAGTCCAAGACAGGGAAAAGCTAACTATGGCTACACCTTC.

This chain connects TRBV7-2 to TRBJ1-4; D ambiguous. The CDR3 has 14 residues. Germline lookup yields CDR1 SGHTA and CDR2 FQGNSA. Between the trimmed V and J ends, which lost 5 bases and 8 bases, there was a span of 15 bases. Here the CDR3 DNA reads TGTGCCAGCAGCCCACACTCCGGGAACGAAAAACTGTTTTTT. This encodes CASSPHSGNEKLFF.